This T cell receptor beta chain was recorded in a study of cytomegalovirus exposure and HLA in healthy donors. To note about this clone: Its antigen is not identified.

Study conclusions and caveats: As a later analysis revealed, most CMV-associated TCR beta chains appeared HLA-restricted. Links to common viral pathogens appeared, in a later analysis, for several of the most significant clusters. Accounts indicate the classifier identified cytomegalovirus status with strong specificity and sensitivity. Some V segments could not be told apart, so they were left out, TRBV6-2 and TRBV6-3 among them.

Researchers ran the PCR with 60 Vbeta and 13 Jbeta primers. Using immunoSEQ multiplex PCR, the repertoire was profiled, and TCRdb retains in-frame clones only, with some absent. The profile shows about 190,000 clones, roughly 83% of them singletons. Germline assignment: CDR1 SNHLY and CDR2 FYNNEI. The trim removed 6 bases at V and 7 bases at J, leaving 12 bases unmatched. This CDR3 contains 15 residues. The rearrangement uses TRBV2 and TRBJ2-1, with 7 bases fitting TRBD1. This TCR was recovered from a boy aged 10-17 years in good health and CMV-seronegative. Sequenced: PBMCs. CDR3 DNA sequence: TGTGCCAGCAGCGTTAACAGGGGAGTTCGGAATGAGCAGTTCTTC. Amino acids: CASSVNRGVRNEQFF.